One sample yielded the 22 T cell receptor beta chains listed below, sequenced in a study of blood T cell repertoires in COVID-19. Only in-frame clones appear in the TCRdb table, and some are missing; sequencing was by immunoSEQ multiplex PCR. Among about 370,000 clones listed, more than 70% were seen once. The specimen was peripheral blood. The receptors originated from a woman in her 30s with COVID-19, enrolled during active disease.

The CDR3 is CASSLSGANTEAFF. CDR3 nucleotide sequence: TGCGCCAGCAGCTTGTCTGGGGCGAACACTGAAGCTTTCTTT. This sequence joins TRBV5-1 and TRBJ1-1; a weak D match, TRBD1 (5 bases). Trimming left V 1 base short and J 1 base short, with 8 bases between. CDR1 is SGHRS, CDR2 YFSETQ, per germline. The CDR3 covers 14 residues.

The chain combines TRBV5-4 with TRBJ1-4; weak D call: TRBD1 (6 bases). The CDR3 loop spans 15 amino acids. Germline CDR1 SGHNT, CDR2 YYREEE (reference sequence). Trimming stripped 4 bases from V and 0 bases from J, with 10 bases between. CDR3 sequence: CASSKQGATNEKLFF. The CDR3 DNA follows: TGTGCCAGCAGCAAACAGGGCGCAACTAATGAAAAACTGTTTTTT. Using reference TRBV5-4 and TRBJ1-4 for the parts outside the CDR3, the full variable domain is ETGVTQSPTHLIKTRGQQVTLRCSSQSGHNTVSWYQQALGQGPQFIFQYYREEENGRGNFPPRFSGLQFPNYSSELNVNALELDDSALYLCASSKQGATNEKLFFGSGTQLSVL.

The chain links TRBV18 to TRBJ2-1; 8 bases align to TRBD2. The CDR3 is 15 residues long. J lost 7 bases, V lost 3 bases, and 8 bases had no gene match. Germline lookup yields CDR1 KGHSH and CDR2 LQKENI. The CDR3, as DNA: TGTGCCAGCTCACCCGTAGCGGGGCATCGGAATGAGCAGTTCTTC. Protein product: CASSPVAGHRNEQFF.

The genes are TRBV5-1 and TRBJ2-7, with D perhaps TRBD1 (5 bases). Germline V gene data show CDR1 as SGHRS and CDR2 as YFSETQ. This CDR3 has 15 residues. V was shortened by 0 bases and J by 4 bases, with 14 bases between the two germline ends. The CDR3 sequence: CASSLGQGGVYEQYF. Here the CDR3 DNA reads TGCGCCAGCAGCTTGGGGCAGGGTGGGGTGTACGAGCAGTACTTC.

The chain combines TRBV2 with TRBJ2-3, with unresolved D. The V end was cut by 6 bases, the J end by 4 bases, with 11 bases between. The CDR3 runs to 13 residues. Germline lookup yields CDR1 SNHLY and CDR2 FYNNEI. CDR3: CASRVGISDTQYF. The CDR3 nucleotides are TGTGCCAGCAGGGTTGGCATCTCAGATACGCAGTATTTT.

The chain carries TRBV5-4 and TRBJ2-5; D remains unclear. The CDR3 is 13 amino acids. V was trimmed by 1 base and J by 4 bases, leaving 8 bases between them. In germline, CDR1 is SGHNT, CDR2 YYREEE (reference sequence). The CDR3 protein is CASSLISGETQYF. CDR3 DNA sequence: TGTGCCAGCAGCTTGATCTCAGGAGAGACCCAGTACTTC.

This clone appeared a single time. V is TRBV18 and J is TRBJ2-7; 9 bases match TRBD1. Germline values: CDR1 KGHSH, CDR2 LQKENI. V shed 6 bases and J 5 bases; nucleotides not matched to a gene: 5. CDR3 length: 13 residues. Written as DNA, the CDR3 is TGTGCCAGCTCGAGGGACAGGGACCACGAGCAGTACGTC. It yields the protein CASSRDRDHEQYV.

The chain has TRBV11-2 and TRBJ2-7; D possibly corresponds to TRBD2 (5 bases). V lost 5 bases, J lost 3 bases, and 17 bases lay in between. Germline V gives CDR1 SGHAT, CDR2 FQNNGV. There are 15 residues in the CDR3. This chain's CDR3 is CASSPNHGVDYEQYF. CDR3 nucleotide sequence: TGTGCCAGCAGCCCTAACCACGGGGTGGACTACGAGCAGTACTTC.

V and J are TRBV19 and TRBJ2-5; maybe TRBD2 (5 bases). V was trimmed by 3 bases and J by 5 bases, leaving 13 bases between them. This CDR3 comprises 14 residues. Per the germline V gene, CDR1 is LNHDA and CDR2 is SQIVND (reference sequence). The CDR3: CASSMGRGYETQYF. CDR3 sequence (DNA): TGTGCCAGTAGTATGGGTCGGGGTTATGAGACCCAGTACTTC.

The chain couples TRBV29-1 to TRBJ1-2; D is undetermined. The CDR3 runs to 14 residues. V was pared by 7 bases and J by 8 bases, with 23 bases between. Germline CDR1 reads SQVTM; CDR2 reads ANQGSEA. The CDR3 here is CSAGRGSVGKGYTF. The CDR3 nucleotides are TGCAGCGCCGGCCGGGGTTCAGTGGGGAAGGGCTACACCTTC.

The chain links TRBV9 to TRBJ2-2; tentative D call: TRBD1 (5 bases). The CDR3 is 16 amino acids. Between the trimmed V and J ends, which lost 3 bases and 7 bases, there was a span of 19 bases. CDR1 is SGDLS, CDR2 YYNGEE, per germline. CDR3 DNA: TGTGCCAGCAGCGCGGACGAGATGGGGCCAAACGGGGAGCTGTTTTTT. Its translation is CASSADEMGPNGELFF.

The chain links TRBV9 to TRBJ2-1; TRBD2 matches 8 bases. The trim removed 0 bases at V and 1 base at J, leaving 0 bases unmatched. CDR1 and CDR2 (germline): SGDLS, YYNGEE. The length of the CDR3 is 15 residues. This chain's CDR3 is CASSVAGGSYNEQFF. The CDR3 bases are TGTGCCAGCAGCGTAGCGGGAGGGTCCTACAATGAGCAGTTCTTC.

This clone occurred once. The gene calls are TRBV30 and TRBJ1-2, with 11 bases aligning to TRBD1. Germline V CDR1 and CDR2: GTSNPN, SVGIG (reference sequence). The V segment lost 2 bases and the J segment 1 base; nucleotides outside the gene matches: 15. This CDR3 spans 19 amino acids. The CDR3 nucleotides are TGTGCCTGGAGTCTGGACAGGGGGCTCGCCGTTTCCTATAACTATGGCTACACCTTC. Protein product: CAWSLDRGLAVSYNYGYTF.

The CDR3 loop reads CASSLGDRGYAETQYF. CDR3 DNA sequence: TGTGCCAGCAGCTTGGGGGACAGGGGGTATGCGGAGACCCAGTACTTC. The V call is TRBV5-5, the J call TRBJ2-5, with 11 positions matching TRBD1. Germline lookup yields CDR1 SGHKS and CDR2 YYEKEE (reference sequence). The CDR3 extends over 16 amino acids. V lost 0 bases, J lost 5 bases, and 6 bases stayed unmatched.

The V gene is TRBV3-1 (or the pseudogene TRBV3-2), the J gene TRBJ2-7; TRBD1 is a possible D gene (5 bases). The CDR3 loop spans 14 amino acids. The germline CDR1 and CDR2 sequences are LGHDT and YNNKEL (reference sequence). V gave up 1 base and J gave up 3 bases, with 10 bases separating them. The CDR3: CASSQGVGVYEQYV. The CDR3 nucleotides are TGTGCCAGCAGCCAAGGGGTAGGGGTCTACGAGCAGTACGTC.

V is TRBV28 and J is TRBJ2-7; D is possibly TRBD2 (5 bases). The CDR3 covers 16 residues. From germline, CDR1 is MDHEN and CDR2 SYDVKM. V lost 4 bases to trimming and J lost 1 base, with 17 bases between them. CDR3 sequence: CASSSLGDPLSYEQYF. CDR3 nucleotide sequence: TGTGCCAGCAGTTCCCTCGGGGATCCCCTTTCCTACGAGCAGTACTTC.

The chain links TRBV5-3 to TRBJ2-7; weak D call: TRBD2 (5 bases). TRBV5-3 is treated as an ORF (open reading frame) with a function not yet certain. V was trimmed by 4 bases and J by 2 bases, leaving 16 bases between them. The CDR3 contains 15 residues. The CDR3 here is CARSRTLGGPYEQYV. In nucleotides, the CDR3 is TGTGCCAGAAGCAGAACCCTGGGCGGGCCCTACGAGCAGTACGTC.

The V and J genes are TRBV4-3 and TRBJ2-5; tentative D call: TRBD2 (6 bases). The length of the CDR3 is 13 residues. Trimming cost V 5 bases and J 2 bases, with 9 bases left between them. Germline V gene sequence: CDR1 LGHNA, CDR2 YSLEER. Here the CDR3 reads CASSRREQETQYF. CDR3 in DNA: TGCGCCAGCAGCAGGAGGGAACAAGAGACCCAGTACTTC.

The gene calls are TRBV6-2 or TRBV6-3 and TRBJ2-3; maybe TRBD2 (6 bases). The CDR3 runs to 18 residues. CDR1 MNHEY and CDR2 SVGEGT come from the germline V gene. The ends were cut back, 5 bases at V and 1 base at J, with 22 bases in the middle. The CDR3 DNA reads TGTGCCAGCAGTCCCGGGACTCTTCCATCACCGGGCACAGATACGCAGTATTTT. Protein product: CASSPGTLPSPGTDTQYF.

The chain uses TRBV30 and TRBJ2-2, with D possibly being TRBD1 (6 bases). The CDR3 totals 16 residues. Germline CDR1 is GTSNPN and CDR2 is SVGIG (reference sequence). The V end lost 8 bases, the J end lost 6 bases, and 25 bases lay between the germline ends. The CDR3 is CARDRKGERRAGELFF. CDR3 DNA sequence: TGTGCCAGAGACAGAAAGGGGGAGAGGCGAGCCGGGGAGCTGTTTTTT.

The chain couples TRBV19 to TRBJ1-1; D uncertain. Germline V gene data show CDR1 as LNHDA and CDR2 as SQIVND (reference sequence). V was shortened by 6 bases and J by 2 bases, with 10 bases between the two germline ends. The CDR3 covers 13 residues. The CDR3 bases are TGTGCCAGTAGACCACAGCCCAACACTGAAGCTTTCTTT. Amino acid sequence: CASRPQPNTEAFF.

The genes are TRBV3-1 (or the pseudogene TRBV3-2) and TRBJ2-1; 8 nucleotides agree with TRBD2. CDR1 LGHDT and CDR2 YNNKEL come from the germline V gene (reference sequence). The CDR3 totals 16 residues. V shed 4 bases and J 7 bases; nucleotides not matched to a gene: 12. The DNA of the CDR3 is TGTGCCAGCAGCCGTCGCAGCGGGAGTTCTGGGAATGAGCAGTTCTTC. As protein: CASSRRSGSSGNEQFF.